The 11 T cell receptor beta chains in this list originate from one sample, sequenced in a study of tumor-infiltrating lymphocytes in localized non-small cell lung cancer. The table came from immunoSEQ multiplex PCR; TCRdb's copy has only in-frame clones and leaves some out. This table holds some 15,000 clones, roughly 76% found once. Sequencing was done on a sample of lung tumor tissue. These receptors came from a human donor with non-small cell lung cancer.

The V gene is TRBV5-8, the J gene TRBJ2-1; 11 bases agree with TRBD2. Germline CDR1 is SGHTS and CDR2 is YDEGEE. The CDR3 sequence is 16 residues long. The ends lost 3 bases at V and 5 bases at J; junction bases unmatched: 7. CDR3 sequence: CASSWSWTSGHNEQFF. The CDR3 nucleotides read TGTGCCAGCAGCTGGAGCTGGACTAGCGGGCACAATGAGCAGTTCTTC.

The rearrangement uses TRBV2 and TRBJ2-7, with no clear D. The germline CDR1 and CDR2 sequences are SNHLY and FYNNEI. The CDR3 runs 13 residues. Trimming took 6 bases from V and 6 from J, leaving 15 bases between them. CDR3 bases: TGTGCCAGCAGGCGCACCCAAGGGTCCGAGCAGTACTTC. This encodes CASRRTQGSEQYF.

The chain has TRBV6-1 and TRBJ1-1, with D tentatively TRBD1 (5 bases). The germline gives CDR1 MNHNS, CDR2 SASEGT. This CDR3 comprises 13 residues. V lost 3 bases and J 2 bases, leaving 7 bases between the germline ends. In DNA, the CDR3 is TGTGCCAGCAGTGACAGGGCTAACACTGAAGCTTTCTTT. It specifies CASSDRANTEAFF.

This clone was recorded only once. The chain recombines TRBV27 with TRBJ2-3; tentative D call: TRBD1 (5 bases). The V and J ends lost 3 bases and 2 bases respectively, with 9 bases between them. The V gene's germline CDR1 is MNHEY and CDR2 SMNVEV (reference sequence). The CDR3 spans 14 residues. CDR3 residues: CASSLRQTTDTQYF. CDR3 DNA: TGTGCCAGCAGTTTGCGACAGACCACAGATACGCAGTATTTT.

This sequence joins TRBV6-5 and TRBJ2-7; 8 bases match TRBD2. V dropped 6 bases and J dropped 6; count of bases not matched to a gene: 4. This CDR3 spans 12 amino acids. In germline, CDR1 is MNHEY, CDR2 SVGAGI. The CDR3 is CASRLAGGEQYF. The DNA of the CDR3 is TGTGCCAGCAGGCTGGCGGGGGGCGAGCAGTACTTC.

V usage is TRBV7-3 and J usage is TRBJ2-3; TRBD2 agrees at 8 bases. The CDR3 is 16 residues long. V lost 4 bases to trimming and J lost 0 bases; unmatched junction nucleotides: 6. From germline, CDR1 is SGHTA and CDR2 FQGTGA. The CDR3 sequence: CASSSGRGGSTDTQYF. CDR3 nucleotide sequence: TGTGCCAGCAGCTCCGGCCGGGGGGGAAGCACAGATACGCAGTATTTT.

The V and J genes are TRBV20-1 and TRBJ1-1; D not certain. Looked up from germline, CDR1 is DFQATT and CDR2 is SNEGSKA (reference sequence). The CDR3 totals 11 residues. Between the trimmed V and J ends, which lost 5 bases and 7 bases, there was a span of 11 bases. CDR3 nucleotide sequence: TGCAGTGCTCAACGACCTGGTGAAGCTTTCTTT. Translating gives CSAQRPGEAFF.

The DNA of the CDR3 is TGCGCCAGCAGTACCTTACTCGACACGGGGATCGAGCAGTTCTTC. This translates into CASSTLLDTGIEQFF. This chain connects TRBV5-1 to TRBJ2-1; tentative D call: TRBD2 (5 bases). Germline V lookup: CDR1 SGHRS, CDR2 YFSETQ. V lost 5 bases to trimming and J lost 10 bases, with 22 bases between them. The CDR3 totals 15 residues.

This clone turned up a few times. The rearrangement joins TRBV10-2 to TRBJ1-2, with TRBD1 identical over 11 bases. In germline, CDR1 is WSHSY, CDR2 SAAADI. The CDR3 length is 16 residues. J gave up 8 bases and V 2 bases, and 10 bases lay outside the gene matches. The CDR3 sequence: CASSEPWTGGSGGYTF. Here the CDR3 DNA reads TGCGCCAGCAGTGAGCCTTGGACAGGGGGCTCGGGAGGCTACACCTTC.

A few counts support this clone. The genes are TRBV7-9 and TRBJ2-2, with TRBD2 matching 8 bases. CDR3 length: 16 amino acids. In germline, CDR1 is SEHNR, CDR2 FQNEAQ (reference sequence). The ends lost 5 bases at V and 5 bases at J; junction bases unmatched: 10. The CDR3 protein is CASSKGQREITGELFF. The CDR3 DNA reads TGTGCCAGCAGCAAAGGCCAGCGGGAGATAACCGGGGAGCTGTTTTTT.

V gene TRBV13 combines with J gene TRBJ2-1; 11 bases match TRBD2. The CDR3 has 17 residues. Trimming at V came to 5 bases and at J to 5 bases, leaving 11 bases not matched to a gene. Germline-derived CDR1 and CDR2 are PRHDT and FYEKMQ (reference sequence). The CDR3 here is CASSIAPGLAVNNEQFF. The CDR3 region has the DNA TGTGCCAGCAGCATCGCCCCGGGACTAGCGGTTAACAATGAGCAGTTCTTC.